Shown below are 7 T cell receptor beta chains from a single sample sequenced in a study of T cell responses to AZD1222 COVID-19 vaccine. Measured with immunoSEQ multiplex PCR; TCRdb has only the in-frame clones, and not every one. The sample lists around 91,000 clones; roughly 84% were seen once. The sample consisted of peripheral blood, taken on day 0 of AZD1222 vaccination. These receptor sequences come from an adult in good health.

The count of this clone is one. The chain combines TRBV7-2 with TRBJ2-3; either TRBD1 or TRBD2 may supply D (5 bases each). Germline values: CDR1 SGHTA, CDR2 FQGNSA. The germline V and J ends were trimmed by 3 bases and 2 bases, with 9 bases remaining between them. CDR3 length: 14 residues. CDR3 bases: TGTGCCAGCAGCTTTGGGGGATTCACAGATACGCAGTATTTT. Encoded protein: CASSFGGFTDTQYF.

The chain uses TRBV7-9 and TRBJ2-1; D unclear. The CDR3 is 12 residues long. Germline loops: CDR1 SEHNR, CDR2 FQNEAQ (reference sequence). V dropped 5 bases and J dropped 14 bases, with 16 bases sitting between them. CDR3 nucleotide sequence: TGTGCCAGCAGCCAGACCACGCGCTGGAAGTTCTTC. Translating it yields CASSQTTRWKFF.

This chain connects TRBV6-6 to TRBJ2-2; a weak D match, TRBD1 (6 bases). With 6 bases removed from V and 3 bases from J, the gap between germline ends came to 11 bases. This CDR3 spans 14 amino acids. Looked up from germline, CDR1 is MNHNY and CDR2 is SVGAGI (reference sequence). In DNA, the CDR3 is TGTGCCAGCAGGCGCAGGGGAGACACCGGGGAGCTGTTTTTT. Translating gives CASRRRGDTGELFF.

The chain joins TRBV10-3 to TRBJ2-7, with TRBD1 as a possible D gene (5 bases). The V gene lost 1 base and the J gene lost 0 bases, with 7 bases spanning the gap. The germline V gene has CDR1 ENHRY and CDR2 SYGVKD. The CDR3 runs to 14 residues. In DNA form, the CDR3 reads TGTGCCATCAGTGAGTTACAGGACTCCTACGAGCAGTACTTC. Translated, it gives CAISELQDSYEQYF.

This chain links TRBV5-6 with TRBJ2-7, with a weak D call TRBD1 (5 bases). The CDR3 extends over 13 amino acids. V was clipped by 0 bases and J by 6 bases, with 10 bases between them. In germline, CDR1 is SGHDT, CDR2 YYEEEE. CDR3 loop: CASSLEGWGEQYF. The DNA for the CDR3 is TGTGCCAGCAGCTTGGAGGGGTGGGGCGAGCAGTACTTC.

The V and J genes are TRBV27 and TRBJ1-3, with D maybe TRBD1 (6 bases). Trimming shortened V by 6 bases and J by 0 bases, and 21 bases separated the two germline ends. The CDR3 spans 18 residues. Per germline, CDR1 MNHEY and CDR2 SMNVEV (reference sequence). CDR3: CASSLYPPGQVSGNTIYF. The CDR3 region has the DNA TGTGCCAGCAGCCTTTACCCTCCGGGACAAGTCTCTGGAAACACCATATATTTT.

The chain combines TRBV7-8 with TRBJ1-5; tentative D call: TRBD1 (6 bases). Per the germline V gene, CDR1 is SGHVS and CDR2 is FQNEAQ. Trimming cost V 0 bases and J 2 bases, with 11 bases left between them. The CDR3 extends over 16 amino acids. The chain's CDR3 is CASSLAGGAGNQPQHF. DNA of the CDR3: TGTGCCAGCAGCTTAGCCGGGGGCGCCGGCAATCAGCCCCAGCATTTT.